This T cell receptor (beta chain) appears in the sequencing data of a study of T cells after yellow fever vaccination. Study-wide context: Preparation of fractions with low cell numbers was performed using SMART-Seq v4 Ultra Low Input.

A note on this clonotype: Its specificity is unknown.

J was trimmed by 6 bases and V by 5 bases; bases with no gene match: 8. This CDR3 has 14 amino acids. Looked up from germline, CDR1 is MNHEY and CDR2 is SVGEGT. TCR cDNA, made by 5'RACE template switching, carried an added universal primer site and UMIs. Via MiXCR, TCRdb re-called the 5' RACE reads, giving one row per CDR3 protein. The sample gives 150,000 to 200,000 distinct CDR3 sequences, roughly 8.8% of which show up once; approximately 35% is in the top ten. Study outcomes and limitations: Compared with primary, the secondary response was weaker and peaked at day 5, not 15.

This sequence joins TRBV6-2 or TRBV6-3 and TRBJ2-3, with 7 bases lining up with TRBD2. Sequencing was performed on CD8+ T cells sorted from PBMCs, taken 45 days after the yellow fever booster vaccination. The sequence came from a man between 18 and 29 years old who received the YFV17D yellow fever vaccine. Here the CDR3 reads CASSQTSNADTQYF. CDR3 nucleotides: TGTGCCAGCAGTCAGACTAGCAATGCCGATACGCAGTATTTT.